Detailed here is one TCR beta chain. The data originate from a study of cytomegalovirus exposure and HLA in healthy donors. V shed 6 bases and J 1 base; nucleotides not matched to a gene: 20. The CDR3 has 20 residues. In germline, CDR1 is SGHTA, CDR2 FQGTGA. Method: immunoSEQ multiplex PCR; TCRdb's copy keeps in-frame clones and lacks some. This sample has roughly 180,000 clones, with approximately 86% found just once. Input material: PBMCs. The J gene is TRBJ2-3, the V gene TRBV7-3, with TRBD2 matching over 9 bases. The clonotype originates from a man aged 25-40 years in good health and CMV-seropositive. CDR3 protein: CASRERSASGVIHGTDTQYF. CDR3 DNA: TGTGCCAGCAGGGAAAGGTCGGCTAGCGGGGTCATACACGGCACAGATACGCAGTATTTT.